This T cell receptor (beta chain) was captured in a study of neurological immune-mediated disorders. Germline V gene lookup returns CDR1 SSHAT and CDR2 FNYEAQ (reference sequence). With V trimmed by 5 bases and J by 4 bases, 3 bases remained unmatched. This CDR3 spans 15 amino acids. This clonotype was observed many times. With 10-nucleotide random UMIs, 5'RACE was used to make the cDNA. Using its own MiXCR run on the 5' RACE reads, TCRdb lists one record per CDR3 protein. The sample comprises 43,000 or so distinct CDR3 sequences, less than 15% of which are singletons, and about an eighth rests with the top ten. The time point denotes: longitudinal time-point 3.

The V and J genes are TRBV7-7 and TRBJ2-5; 14 bases map to TRBD2. The receptor's source is a man aged 25 to 45 in good health. Sequencing used PBMCs. The CDR3 sequence: CASSLGTSGRETQYF. The CDR3 bases are TGTGCCAGCAGCCTCGGGACTAGCGGGAGAGAGACCCAGTACTTC.